The entry that follows covers one TCR beta chain sequence. What it binds is unknown. Reverse transcribing all isolated RNA meant expressed TCRB transcripts were sequenced. Samples of naive, central memory and regulatory T cells yielded a mean of about 3.57 million reads. Clones were sequenced by immunoSEQ multiplex PCR, and TCRdb holds only the in-frame ones, with some missing. The sample yields roughly 180,000 clones, almost 8% seen once. There are 14 residues in the CDR3. V was clipped by 7 bases and J by 0 bases, with 7 bases between them. Germline V gene data show CDR1 as MNHEY and CDR2 as SMNVEV (reference sequence). This specimen belongs to a study of beta chain features in type 1 diabetes. About the study: Taken together, all samples contributed around 100,000,000 examined sorted cells.

Study-wide results and caveats: Patients' naive, central memory and Treg TCRB repertoires seemed closer to one another than those of healthy donors. People with Type 1 diabetes carried modestly yet significantly shorter TCRB CDR3s in all four CD4+ subsets. VDJ junctions from patients with type 1 diabetes contained fewer insertions and more deletions.

The receptor's source is a man aged 18 to 30 with type 1 diabetes. The source material was central memory CD4+ T cells from blood. The rearrangement links TRBV27 to TRBJ2-6; no clear D. As DNA, the CDR3 is TGTGCCAGCACTCCCTTCTCTGGGGCCAACGTCCTGACTTTC. This gives the protein CASTPFSGANVLTF.